The clone carrying this TCR beta chain was counted a single time. A Seattle source enrolled patients during active infection and followed them longitudinally. CDR1 is MNHEY, CDR2 SMNVEV, per germline (reference sequence). The germline V and J ends were trimmed by 3 bases and 7 bases, with 10 bases remaining between them. The CDR3 covers 14 residues. Authors' processing steps: Scientists estimated how many nucleated cells there were by amplifying reference gene primers. Profiled with immunoSEQ multiplex PCR; TCRdb holds only in-frame clones, not every one. The V and J calls and clone size come from that table; D and trimming were worked out from the DNA. This sample has under 450,000 clones, with over 75% found just once. The sample originates from a study of blood T cell repertoires in COVID-19. Study-wide context: Acute and convalescent COVID-19 specimens originated in the United States, Italy and Spain. From T cells, B-cell-depleted T cells, or PBMCs came the material, which was cDNA or gDNA.

The sequenced material came from peripheral blood. V is TRBV27 and J is TRBJ1-6, with unresolved D. The clonotype originates from a woman in her thirties or forties with COVID-19, enrolled during active disease. The CDR3 nucleotides are TGTGCCAGCAGTTTGGGCCCTGGGAATTCACCCCTCCACTTT. Translating gives CASSLGPGNSPLHF.